Below are 27 T cell receptor beta chains sequenced from a single sample in a study of blood T cell repertoires in COVID-19. Repertoires were generated with immunoSEQ multiplex PCR, while TCRdb's copy carries only in-frame clones and drops some. Of approximately 30,000 clones listed, about 80% were seen once; the top ten hold almost 40%. Sequencing was carried out using peripheral blood. Receptors originate from a man between 65 and 79 years old with acute or convalescent COVID-19.

The CDR3 DNA reads TGTGCCAGCAGCTTAGGGGGCTATAGCAATCAGCCCCAGCATTTT. It specifies CASSLGGYSNQPQHF. The chain recombines TRBV7-8 with TRBJ1-5, with D perhaps TRBD1 (5 bases). Germline lookup yields CDR1 SGHVS and CDR2 FQNEAQ. The CDR3 covers 15 residues. Deletions cut 1 base from V and 0 bases from J, with 7 bases between.

This clone appeared a single time. This chain joins TRBV18 and TRBJ1-5; TRBD1 matches at 7 bases. The CDR3 loop spans 15 amino acids. Germline V lookup: CDR1 KGHSH, CDR2 LQKENI. The V gene end was trimmed by 8 bases and the J gene end by 3 bases; junction bases not matched to a gene: 10. The CDR3 nucleotides are TGTGCCAGCACAACCGGGACAGTCACCAATCAGCCCCAGCATTTT. This gives the protein CASTTGTVTNQPQHF.

The chain links TRBV28 to TRBJ2-1, with a tentative D call TRBD2 (6 bases). Trimming removed 3 bases from V and 6 bases from J, with 9 bases in between. CDR1 and CDR2 (germline): MDHEN, SYDVKM. The CDR3 loop spans 13 amino acids. For the CDR3, the DNA is TGTGCCAGCAGTTTTACTAGCCCCAATGAGCAGTTCTTC. Protein: CASSFTSPNEQFF.

CDR3 amino acids: CASSYSASGGYEQFF. CDR3 in DNA: TGTGCCAGCAGTTACTCTGCTAGCGGGGGCTATGAGCAGTTCTTC. This chain uses TRBV6-5 with TRBJ2-1, with 10 bases aligning to TRBD2. The V segment lost 0 bases and the J segment 8 bases; nucleotides outside the gene matches: 4. The CDR3 has 15 amino acids. CDR1 MNHEY and CDR2 SVGAGI come from the germline V gene.

The V gene is TRBV6-6, the J gene TRBJ2-2, with 9 bases fitting TRBD1. V gave up 5 bases and J gave up 5 bases; unmatched junction bases: 9. The CDR3 contains 16 residues. CDR1 is MNHNY and CDR2 is SVGAGI in the germline V gene (reference sequence). The CDR3 loop reads CASSRPQGAITGELFF. As DNA, the CDR3 is TGTGCCAGCAGTCGACCACAGGGGGCGATAACCGGGGAGCTGTTTTTT.

This clone was recorded only once. The chain employs TRBV19 and TRBJ1-1; perhaps TRBD1 as D (6 bases). The V gene's germline CDR1 is LNHDA and CDR2 SQIVND (reference sequence). The germline V and J ends were trimmed by 7 bases and 2 bases, with 14 bases remaining between them. The CDR3 contains 14 residues. The CDR3 sequence is CASTGPQGNTEAFF. The DNA for the CDR3 is TGTGCCAGTACAGGTCCACAGGGAAACACTGAAGCTTTCTTT.

V and J are TRBV4-2 and TRBJ2-5, with TRBD1 identical over 10 bases. Per germline, CDR1 LGHNA and CDR2 YNFKEQ. The CDR3 is 17 amino acids. V lost 1 base and J lost 4; bases outside the gene matches: 9. The CDR3, as DNA: TGTGCCAGCAGCCAAGCCGGACAGGGGGGCTCTCTAGAGACCCAGTACTTC. Its translation: CASSQAGQGGSLETQYF.

The V gene is TRBV7-2, the J gene TRBJ2-4, with TRBD1 identical over 7 bases. In germline, CDR1 is SGHTA, CDR2 FQGNSA. The CDR3 extends over 16 amino acids. With V trimmed by 1 base and J by 2 bases, 5 bases remained unmatched. The DNA of the CDR3 is TGTGCCAGCAGCTTAGTGGGACAGAATCCCAAAAACATTCAGTACTTC. This gives the protein CASSLVGQNPKNIQYF.

A few counts support this clone. This chain connects TRBV12-3 or TRBV12-4 to TRBJ1-2, with D maybe TRBD1 (5 bases). The CDR3 runs 13 residues. The V gene lost 6 bases and the J gene lost 4 bases, with 12 bases spanning the gap. CDR3 DNA: TGTGCCAGCAGCCCGGGGGGAGGCTATGGCTACACCTTC. Protein sequence: CASSPGGGYGYTF.

The chain couples TRBV7-2 to TRBJ2-3, with 13 bases matching TRBD2. The germline CDR1 and CDR2 sequences are SGHTA and FQGNSA. The CDR3 is 21 residues long. The V segment lost 0 bases and the J segment 4 bases; nucleotides outside the gene matches: 16. The CDR3 region has the DNA TGTGCCAGCAGCTTAGCTTTCGGACGGCGGACTAGCGGGAGATTGGCAGATACGCAGTATTTT. The encoded protein is CASSLAFGRRTSGRLADTQYF.

The chain couples TRBV11-2 to TRBJ2-7, with D tentatively TRBD2 (6 bases). V lost 5 bases and J 2 bases, leaving 19 bases between the germline ends. The germline V gene encodes CDR1 SGHAT and CDR2 FQNNGV. The CDR3 runs to 16 residues. This chain's CDR3 is CASSNAGLPKPYEQYF. The DNA of the CDR3 is TGTGCCAGCAGCAATGCGGGACTGCCGAAACCCTACGAGCAGTACTTC.

The V call is TRBV3-1 (or the pseudogene TRBV3-2), the J call TRBJ1-3, with unresolved D. The germline V gene has CDR1 LGHDT and CDR2 YNNKEL (reference sequence). The CDR3 has 17 amino acids. V was clipped by 5 bases and J by 5 bases, with 22 bases between them. The DNA of the CDR3 is TGTGCCAGCAGCATTAACATTCCCATACACGCACGAAACACCATATATTTT. It translates to CASSINIPIHARNTIYF.

The J gene is TRBJ1-2, the V gene TRBV20-1, with D perhaps TRBD1 (5 bases). V shed 3 bases and J shed 3 bases, with 14 bases lying between them. CDR1 DFQATT and CDR2 SNEGSKA come from the germline V gene (reference sequence). This CDR3 has 14 amino acids. The CDR3 DNA reads as TGCAGTGCTAGTAACAGGTGGGCTGACTATGGCTACACCTTC. The encoded protein is CSASNRWADYGYTF.

The rearrangement uses TRBV5-1 and TRBJ2-2, with a weak D call TRBD1 (6 bases). V was pared by 4 bases and J by 0 bases, with 25 bases between. CDR3 length: 20 residues. Germline CDR1 reads SGHRS; CDR2 reads YFSETQ. The CDR3 loop reads CASSRLRDKTLFPNTGELFF. Written as DNA, the CDR3 is TGCGCCAGCAGCAGACTTCGGGACAAAACCCTTTTTCCGAACACCGGGGAGCTGTTTTTT. Complete variable domain (other parts from reference TRBV5-1 and TRBJ2-2): KAGVTQTPRYLIKTRGQQVTLSCSPISGHRSVSWYQQTPGQGLQFLFEYFSETQRNKGNFPGRFSGRQFSNSRSEMNVSTLELGDSALYLCASSRLRDKTLFPNTGELFFGEGSRLTVL.

The V and J genes are TRBV2 and TRBJ2-7; tentative D call: TRBD1 (6 bases). Germline V CDR1 and CDR2: SNHLY, FYNNEI. CDR3 length: 14 amino acids. V was trimmed by 6 bases and J by 4 bases, leaving 16 bases between them. Here the CDR3 reads CASRTSGEGYEQYF. The CDR3 bases are TGTGCCAGCAGAACGTCAGGGGAAGGTTACGAGCAGTACTTC. The full variable domain, rest sourced from reference TRBV2 and TRBJ2-7, is EPEVTQTPSHQVTQMGQEVILRCVPISNHLYFYWYRQILGQKVEFLVSFYNNEISEKSEIFDDQFSVERPDGSNFTLKIRSTKLEDSAMYFCASRTSGEGYEQYFGPGTRLTVT.

This rearrangement joins TRBV18 to TRBJ1-5, with D perhaps matching TRBD1 (5 bases). Trimming removed 5 bases at V and 0 bases at J, with 17 bases between. Looked up from germline, CDR1 is KGHSH and CDR2 is LQKENI. This CDR3 is 17 amino acids long. CDR3 coding DNA: TGTGCCAGCTCAAAGTCAGCGCCCGGGGGTAGCAATCAGCCCCAGCATTTT. It codes for CASSKSAPGGSNQPQHF. Full variable domain (rest looked up from reference TRBV18 and TRBJ1-5): NAGVMQNPRHLVRRRGQEARLRCSPMKGHSHVYWYRQLPEEGLKFMVYLQKENIIDESGMPKERFSAEFPKEGPSILRIQQVVRGDSAAYFCASSKSAPGGSNQPQHFGDGTRLSIL.

The chain couples TRBV24-1 to TRBJ1-5; possibly TRBD1 for D (5 bases). Germline V gives CDR1 KGHDR, CDR2 SFDVKD. With 5 bases removed from V and 1 base from J, the gap between germline ends came to 11 bases. CDR3 size: 15 residues. This CDR3 reads CATSAPGGSNQPQHF. The CDR3 bases are TGTGCCACCAGTGCCCCGGGGGGGAGCAATCAGCCCCAGCATTTT.

The chain employs TRBV30 and TRBJ2-7; a possible D gene is TRBD2 (5 bases). V was pared by 2 bases and J by 1 base, with 12 bases between. From germline, CDR1 is GTSNPN and CDR2 SVGIG (reference sequence). The CDR3 spans 14 residues. CDR3 amino acids: CAWSSSRVSYEQYF. DNA for the CDR3: TGTGCCTGGAGTTCCTCGAGGGTGTCCTACGAGCAGTACTTC.

CDR3 amino acids: CASSSGRINNYGYTF. In DNA form, the CDR3 reads TGTGCCAGCAGCTCAGGCAGGATAAATAACTATGGCTACACCTTC. The chain couples TRBV13 to TRBJ1-2; D call uncertain. CDR1 is PRHDT, CDR2 FYEKMQ, per germline (reference sequence). This CDR3 has 15 residues. The V and J ends lost 4 bases and 1 base respectively, with 13 bases between them.

The chain joins TRBV5-4 to TRBJ1-2; 9 bases fit TRBD1. Germline CDR1 is SGHNT and CDR2 is YYREEE (reference sequence). The V segment lost 0 bases and the J segment 8 bases; nucleotides outside the gene matches: 8. The CDR3 loop spans 15 amino acids. CDR3 residues: CASSLDRGPLGGYTF. In nucleotides, the CDR3 is TGTGCCAGCAGCTTGGACAGGGGGCCCCTAGGGGGCTACACCTTC. Complete variable domain (other parts from reference TRBV5-4 and TRBJ1-2): ETGVTQSPTHLIKTRGQQVTLRCSSQSGHNTVSWYQQALGQGPQFIFQYYREEENGRGNFPPRFSGLQFPNYSSELNVNALELDDSALYLCASSLDRGPLGGYTFGSGTRLTVV.

The V call is TRBV28, the J call TRBJ1-2; TRBD1 is a possible D gene (5 bases). Germline V CDR1 and CDR2: MDHEN, SYDVKM. This CDR3 has 14 residues. Trimming took off 6 bases at V and 8 bases at J, with 19 bases between the two ends. This CDR3 reads CASSNRLGRDGYTF. CDR3 DNA sequence: TGTGCCAGCAGCAATCGGTTAGGGAGGGACGGCTACACCTTC.

V is TRBV29-1 and J is TRBJ1-1; possibly TRBD1 for D (6 bases). Germline V gene data show CDR1 as SQVTM and CDR2 as ANQGSEA. V lost 7 bases, J lost 0 bases, and 15 bases lay in between. The CDR3 is 14 amino acids. The CDR3 DNA reads as TGCAGCGGGGACACGGACCTTCTGAACACTGAAGCTTTCTTT. This codes for CSGDTDLLNTEAFF.

V and J are TRBV18 and TRBJ2-2, with D tentatively TRBD2 (5 bases). The V gene's germline CDR1 is KGHSH and CDR2 LQKENI. This CDR3 has 15 amino acids. Trimming took 2 bases from V and 5 from J, leaving 12 bases between them. The CDR3 sequence: CASSPILERTGELFF. CDR3 nucleotide sequence: TGTGCCAGCTCACCAATTCTCGAGCGGACCGGGGAGCTGTTTTTT.

The V gene is TRBV9, the J gene TRBJ1-2, with D hard to call. The germline V gene has CDR1 SGDLS and CDR2 YYNGEE. The V gene lost 0 bases and the J gene lost 7 bases, with 10 bases spanning the gap. This CDR3 region has 13 residues. CDR3 sequence reads: CASSVATSGGYTF. The CDR3 DNA reads TGTGCCAGCAGCGTAGCTACTTCTGGTGGCTACACCTTC.

V and J are TRBV2 and TRBJ2-1; TRBD2 agrees at 9 bases. CDR3 length: 15 residues. V was pared by 6 bases and J by 3 bases, with 6 bases of the junction left unmatched. Germline lookup yields CDR1 SNHLY and CDR2 FYNNEI. CDR3 in amino acids: CASRGGRAIYNEQFF. The CDR3 DNA is TGTGCCAGCAGGGGCGGGAGGGCTATCTACAATGAGCAGTTCTTC. The full variable domain, completed using reference TRBV2 and TRBJ2-1, is EPEVTQTPSHQVTQMGQEVILRCVPISNHLYFYWYRQILGQKVEFLVSFYNNEISEKSEIFDDQFSVERPDGSNFTLKIRSTKLEDSAMYFCASRGGRAIYNEQFFGPGTRLTVL.

The chain joins TRBV3-1 (or the pseudogene TRBV3-2) to TRBJ1-1; possibly TRBD1 for D (5 bases). CDR1 is LGHDT, CDR2 YNNKEL, per germline (reference sequence). V shed 3 bases and J shed 9 bases, with 17 bases lying between them. The CDR3 spans 14 residues. CDR3 nucleotide sequence: TGTGCCAGCAGCCAGATTTTAGTCCAGGGCAAAGCTTTCTTT. This codes for CASSQILVQGKAFF.

The V call is TRBV6-2 or TRBV6-3, the J call TRBJ1-5, with TRBD1 matching over 8 bases. CDR3 length: 16 residues. Germline V lookup: CDR1 MNHEY, CDR2 SVGEGT. V shed 4 bases, J shed 2 bases, and the junction held 7 bases outside the gene matches. The CDR3 DNA reads TGTGCCAGCAGTTTCCGACAGGGGTTGGGCAATCAGCCCCAGCATTTT. Translating gives CASSFRQGLGNQPQHF.